This T cell receptor beta chain was observed in a study of T cells after posttransplantation cyclophosphamide. Busulfan-fludarabine conditioning, marrow transplant, and cyclophosphamide on days +3 and +4 were administered. Assay used: immunoSEQ multiplex PCR; TCRdb lists only in-frame clones, some missing. The table has roughly 19,000 clones, 74% seen once; the top ten hold 27%. The CDR3 runs 14 residues. The J segment lost 5 bases and the V segment lost 1 base, leaving 4 bases of the junction unmatched. The germline V gene has CDR1 SSHAT and CDR2 FNYEAQ (reference sequence). The receptor was derived from a male patient younger than 45 who received an allogeneic stem cell transplant from a related donor, was CMV-positive, and had acute GVHD only. Some T cells may have originated in the graft donor. This rearrangement joins TRBV7-7 to TRBJ2-5, with 7 bases identical to TRBD1. Sequencing was performed on PBMCs, taken after an allogeneic stem cell transplant with post-transplant cyclophosphamide. The CDR3 DNA follows: TGTGCCAGCAGCTTAGACAGGGGTGGCGAGACCCAGTACTTC. Translated: CASSLDRGGETQYF.